The text below deals with one T cell receptor beta chain. Its antigen remains unidentified. No quality values exist for individual bases; no much larger clone is one base distant. The entry originates in a study of somatic mutations in cytotoxic T cells in rheumatoid arthritis (dated by TCRdb to 2016 to 2017). Turning to the overall study: Peripheral blood (roughly 33 ml EDTA) was collected from patients immediately after diagnosis and before any treatment began. Sorted V beta1+ cells also underwent TCRB sequencing, and some V beta antibody-stained T-cell populations were flow-sorted at nearly 100% purity on a FACSAria II or Sony SH800. In newly diagnosed rheumatoid arthritis without treatment, the study examined if expanded CD8+ T-cell clones harbor somatic mutations, relying on TCRB deep sequencing to characterize clonality. TCRB deep sequencing was performed for approximately 60 rheumatoid arthritis patients and some 19 healthy controls. Patient and control groups had essentially identical median ages.

Flow cytometry confirmed the purity of CD4+ and CD8+ cells that had been isolated by positive magnetic bead selection on an AutoMACS. A TCR V beta antibody panel was used in flow cytometry to screen first for clonal expansions, which were then characterized by TCRB deep sequencing of sorted CD8+ fractions. Peripheral blood mononuclear cells were isolated by Ficoll-Paque PLUS density gradient separation. DNA was extracted from CD4-enriched, CD8-enriched or PBMC samples with Nucleospin Tissue or Tissue XS kits and quantified with a Qubit 2.0 fluorometer. TCRB CDR3 sequencing used the immunoSEQ assay on genomic DNA. The original methods were these. When patient CD8+ clones exceeding 1% were checked against published virus-specific TCRB sequences, only a few matched. Only productive TCRB rearrangements were included in the analyses. Clonality was expressed as a Shannon entropy-based productive clonality index, with each clone defined by a unique TCRB CDR3 sequence. Repertoire overlap between two samples was calculated from the template counts of each clone relative to total templates per sample. V-gene usage from TCRB sequencing and V-gene usage measured by flow cytometry were correlated (Spearman r of around 0.6). Drawn from immuneACCESS, this table holds only the in-frame rearrangements with V and J called that TCRdb kept. Clones are partly lost; checked studies trace under half to an unresolved V gene and leave the rest unexplained. That table gives V, J and clone size, and the DNA gave D and trimming. This sample lists nearly 4,500 clones; 80% were detected once. Of the sample, about 30% is held by the ten largest clones.

Overall results and qualifications from the work: Viral specificity could not be ruled out by absence from virus-specific databases, and the antigen targets of the expanded CD8+ clones remained unknown. CD8+ T-cell clonality did not differ significantly between rheumatoid arthritis patients and age-matched healthy controls. Several identical CD8+ TCRB sequences were found in both blood and synovial fluid, and in about an eighth of the 65 patients the largest CD8+ clone exceeded 20% of CD8+ cells. An increase of CD8+ clonality with age was seen in patients (Spearman r ~ 0.51) but not in healthy controls.

The origin of this receptor is a woman aged 55 to 70 with rheumatoid arthritis. Sequencing was carried out using CD8+ T cells sorted from blood.

The CDR3 region has the sequence CASRSSAGGTDTQYF. The DNA is TGTGCCAGCAGGTCTAGTGCGGGGGGAACAGATACGCAGTATTTT. The chain was built from TRBV7-2 and TRBJ2-3, and TRBD2 matches 8 of the central bases. From its cysteine to its phenylalanine, the CDR3 spans 15 amino acids. Only the CDR3 part of the read is kept: 45 bases, read in frame from the first base. V has 6 bases trimmed and J has 3 bases trimmed; junction bases matching no gene number 8. The germline V gene specifies SGHTA as CDR1 and FQGNSA as CDR2.